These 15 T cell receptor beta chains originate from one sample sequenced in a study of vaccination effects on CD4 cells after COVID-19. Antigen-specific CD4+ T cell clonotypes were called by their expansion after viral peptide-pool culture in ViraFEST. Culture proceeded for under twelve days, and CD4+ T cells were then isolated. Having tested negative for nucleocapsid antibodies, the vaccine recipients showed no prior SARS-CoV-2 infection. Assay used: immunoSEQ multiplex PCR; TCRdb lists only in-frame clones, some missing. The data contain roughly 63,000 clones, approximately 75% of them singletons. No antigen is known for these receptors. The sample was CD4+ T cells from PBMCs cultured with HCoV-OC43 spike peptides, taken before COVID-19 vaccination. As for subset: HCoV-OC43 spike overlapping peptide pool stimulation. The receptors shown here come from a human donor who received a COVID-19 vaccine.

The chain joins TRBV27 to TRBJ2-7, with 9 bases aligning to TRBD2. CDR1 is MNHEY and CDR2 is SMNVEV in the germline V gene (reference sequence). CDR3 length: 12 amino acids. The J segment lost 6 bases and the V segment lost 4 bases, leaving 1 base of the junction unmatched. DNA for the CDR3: TGTGCCAGCAGTTCGACTAGCGGCGAGCAGTACGTC. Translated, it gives CASSSTSGEQYV.

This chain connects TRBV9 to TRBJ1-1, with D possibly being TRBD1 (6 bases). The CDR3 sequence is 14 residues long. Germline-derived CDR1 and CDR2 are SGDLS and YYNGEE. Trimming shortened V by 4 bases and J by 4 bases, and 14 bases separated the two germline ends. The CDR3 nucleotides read TGTGCCAGCAGCTACAGGGACTCTGGCACTGAAGCTTTCTTT. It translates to CASSYRDSGTEAFF.

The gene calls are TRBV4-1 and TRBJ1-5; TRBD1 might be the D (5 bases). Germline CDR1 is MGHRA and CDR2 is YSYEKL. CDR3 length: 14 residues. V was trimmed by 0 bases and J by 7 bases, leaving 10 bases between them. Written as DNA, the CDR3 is TGCGCCAGCAGCCAAGACAGGGTAGGGCAGCCCCAGCATTTT. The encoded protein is CASSQDRVGQPQHF.

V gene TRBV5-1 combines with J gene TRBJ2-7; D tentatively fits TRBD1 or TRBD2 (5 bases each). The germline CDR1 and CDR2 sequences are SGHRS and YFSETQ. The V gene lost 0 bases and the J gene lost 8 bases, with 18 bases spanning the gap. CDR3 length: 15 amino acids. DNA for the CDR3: TGCGCCAGCAGCTTGGGGGGCCCCGACAGAGGGAAGCAGTACGTC. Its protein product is CASSLGGPDRGKQYV.

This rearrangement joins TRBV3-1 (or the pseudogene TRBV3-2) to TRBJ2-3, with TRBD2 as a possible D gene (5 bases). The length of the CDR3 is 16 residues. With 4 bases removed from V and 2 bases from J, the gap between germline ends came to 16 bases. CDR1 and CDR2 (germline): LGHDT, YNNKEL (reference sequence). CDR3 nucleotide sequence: TGTGCCAGCAGCCGACGTGGAGCGGAGCACACAGATACGCAGTATTTT. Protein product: CASSRRGAEHTDTQYF.

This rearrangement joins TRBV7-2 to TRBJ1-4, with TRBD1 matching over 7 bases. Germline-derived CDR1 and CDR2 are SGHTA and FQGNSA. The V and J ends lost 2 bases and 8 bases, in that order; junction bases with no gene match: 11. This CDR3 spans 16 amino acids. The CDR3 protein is CASSLSPAGGGEKLFF. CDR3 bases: TGTGCCAGCAGCTTAAGCCCCGCAGGGGGTGGAGAAAAACTGTTTTTT.

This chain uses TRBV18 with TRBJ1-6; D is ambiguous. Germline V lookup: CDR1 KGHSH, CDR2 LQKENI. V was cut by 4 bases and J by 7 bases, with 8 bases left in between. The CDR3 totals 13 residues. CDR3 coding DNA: TGTGCCAGCTCACGGACTGAGAATTCACCCCTCCACTTT. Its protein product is CASSRTENSPLHF. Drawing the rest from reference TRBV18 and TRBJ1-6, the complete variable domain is NAGVMQNPRHLVRRRGQEARLRCSPMKGHSHVYWYRQLPEEGLKFMVYLQKENIIDESGMPKERFSAEFPKEGPSILRIQQVVRGDSAAYFCASSRTENSPLHFGNGTRLTVT.

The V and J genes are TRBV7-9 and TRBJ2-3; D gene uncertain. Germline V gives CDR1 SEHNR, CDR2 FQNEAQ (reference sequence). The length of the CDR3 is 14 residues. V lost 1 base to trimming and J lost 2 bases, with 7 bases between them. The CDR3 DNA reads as TGTGCCAGCAGCTTAGGAACTCTCACAGATACGCAGTATTTT. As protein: CASSLGTLTDTQYF.

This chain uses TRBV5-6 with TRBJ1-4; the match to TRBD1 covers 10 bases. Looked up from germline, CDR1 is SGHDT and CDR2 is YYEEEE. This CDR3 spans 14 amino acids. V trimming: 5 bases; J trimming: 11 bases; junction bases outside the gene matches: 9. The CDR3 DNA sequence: TGTGCCAGCAGACCCGGGACAGGGGTTGAGAAACTGTTTTTT. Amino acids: CASRPGTGVEKLFF.

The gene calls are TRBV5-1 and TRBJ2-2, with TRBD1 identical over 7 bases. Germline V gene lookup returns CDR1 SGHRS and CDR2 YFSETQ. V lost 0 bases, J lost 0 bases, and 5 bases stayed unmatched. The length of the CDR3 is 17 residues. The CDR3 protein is CASSLGPQGANTGELFF. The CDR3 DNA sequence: TGCGCCAGCAGCTTGGGGCCCCAGGGGGCGAACACCGGGGAGCTGTTTTTT.

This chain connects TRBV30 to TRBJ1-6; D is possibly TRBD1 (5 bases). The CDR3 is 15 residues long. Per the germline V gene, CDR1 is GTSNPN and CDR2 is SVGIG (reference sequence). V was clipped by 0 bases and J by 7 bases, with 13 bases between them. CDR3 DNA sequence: TGTGCCTGGAGTGTAGCAGGGAAGGTAAATTCACCCCTCCACTTT. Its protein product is CAWSVAGKVNSPLHF.

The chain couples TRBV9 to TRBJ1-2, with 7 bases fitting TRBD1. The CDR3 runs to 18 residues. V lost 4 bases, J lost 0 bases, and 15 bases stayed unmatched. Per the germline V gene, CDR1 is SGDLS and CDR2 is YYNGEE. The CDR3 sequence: CASSSTTGTESPNYGYTF. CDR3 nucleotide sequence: TGTGCCAGCAGCTCAACGACCGGGACAGAAAGTCCTAACTATGGCTACACCTTC. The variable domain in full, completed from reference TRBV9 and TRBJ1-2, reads DSGVTQTPKHLITATGQRVTLRCSPRSGDLSVYWYQQSLDQGLQFLIQYYNGEERAKGNILERFSAQQFPDLHSELNLSSLELGDSALYFCASSSTTGTESPNYGYTFGSGTRLTVV.

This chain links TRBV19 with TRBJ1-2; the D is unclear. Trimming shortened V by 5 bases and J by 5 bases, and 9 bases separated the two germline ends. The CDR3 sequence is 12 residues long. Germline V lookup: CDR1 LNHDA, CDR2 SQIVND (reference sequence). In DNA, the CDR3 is TGTGCCAGTAGTTTAGGTGGATATGGCTACACCTTC. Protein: CASSLGGYGYTF.

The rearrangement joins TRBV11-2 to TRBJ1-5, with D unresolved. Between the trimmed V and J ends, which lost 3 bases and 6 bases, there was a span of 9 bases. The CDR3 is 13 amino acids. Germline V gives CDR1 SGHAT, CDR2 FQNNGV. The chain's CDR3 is CASSLSGSQPQHF. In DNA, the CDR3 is TGTGCCAGCAGCTTGTCGGGAAGTCAGCCCCAGCATTTT.

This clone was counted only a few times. CDR3 sequence reads: CASSGGGGKGNQPQHF. CDR3 nucleotides: TGTGCCAGCAGCGGGGGAGGCGGGAAAGGGAATCAGCCCCAGCATTTT. The chain links TRBV21-1 to TRBJ1-5. TRBV21-1 is described as a pseudogene. This CDR3 is 16 amino acids long.